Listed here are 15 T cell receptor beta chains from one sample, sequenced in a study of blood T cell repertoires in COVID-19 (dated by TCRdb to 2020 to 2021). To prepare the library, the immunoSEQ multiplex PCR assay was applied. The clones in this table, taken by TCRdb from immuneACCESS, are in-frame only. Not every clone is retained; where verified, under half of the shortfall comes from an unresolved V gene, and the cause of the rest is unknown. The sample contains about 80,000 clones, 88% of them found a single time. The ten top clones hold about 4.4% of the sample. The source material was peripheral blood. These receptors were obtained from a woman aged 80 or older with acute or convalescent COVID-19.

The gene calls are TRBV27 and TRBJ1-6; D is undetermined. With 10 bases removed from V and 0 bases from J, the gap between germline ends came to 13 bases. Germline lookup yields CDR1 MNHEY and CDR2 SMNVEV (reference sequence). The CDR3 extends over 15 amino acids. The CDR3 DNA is TGTGCCACGGTGGCGGTGTTCTCCTATAATTCACCCCTCCACTTT. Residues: CATVAVFSYNSPLHF.

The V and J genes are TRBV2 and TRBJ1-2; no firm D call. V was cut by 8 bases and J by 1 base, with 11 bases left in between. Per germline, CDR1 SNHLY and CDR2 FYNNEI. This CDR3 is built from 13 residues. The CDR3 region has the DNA TGTGCCAGCGCGGGAGGTTATAACTATGGCTACACCTTC. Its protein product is CASAGGYNYGYTF.

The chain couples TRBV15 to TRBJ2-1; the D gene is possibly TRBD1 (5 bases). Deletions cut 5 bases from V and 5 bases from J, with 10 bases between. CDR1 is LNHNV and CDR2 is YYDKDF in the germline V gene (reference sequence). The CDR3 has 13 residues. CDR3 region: CATSRSTDNEQFF. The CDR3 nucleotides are TGTGCCACCAGCCGTTCGACAGACAATGAGCAGTTCTTC.

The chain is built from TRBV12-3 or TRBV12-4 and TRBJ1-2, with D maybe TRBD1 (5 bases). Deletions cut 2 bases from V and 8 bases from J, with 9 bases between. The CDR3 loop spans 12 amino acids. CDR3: CASSLRTNGYTF. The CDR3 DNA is TGTGCCAGCAGTTTAAGGACAAACGGCTACACCTTC.

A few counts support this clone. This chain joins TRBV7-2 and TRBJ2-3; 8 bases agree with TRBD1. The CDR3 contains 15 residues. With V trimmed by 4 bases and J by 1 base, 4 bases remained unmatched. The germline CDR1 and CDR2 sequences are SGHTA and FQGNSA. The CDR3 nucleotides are TGTGCCAGCAGCTCAGACAGGGGACGCACAGATACGCAGTATTTT. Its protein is CASSSDRGRTDTQYF. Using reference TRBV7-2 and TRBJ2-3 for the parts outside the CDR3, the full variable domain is GAGVSQSPSNKVTEKGKDVELRCDPISGHTALYWYRQSLGQGLEFLIYFQGNSAPDKSGLPSDRFSAERTGGSVSTLTIQRTQQEDSAVYLCASSSDRGRTDTQYFGPGTRLTVL.

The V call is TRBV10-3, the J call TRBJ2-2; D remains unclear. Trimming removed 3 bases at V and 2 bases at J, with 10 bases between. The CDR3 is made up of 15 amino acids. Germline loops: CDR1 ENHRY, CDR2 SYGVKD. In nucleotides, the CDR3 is TGTGCCATCAGTGACCCCTCGTTCAACACCGGGGAGCTGTTTTTT. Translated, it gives CAISDPSFNTGELFF.

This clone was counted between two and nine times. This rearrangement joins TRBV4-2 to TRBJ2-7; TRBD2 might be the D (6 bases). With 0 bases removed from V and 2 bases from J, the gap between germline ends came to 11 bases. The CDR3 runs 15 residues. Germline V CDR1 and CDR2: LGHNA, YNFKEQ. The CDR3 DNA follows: TGTGCCAGCAGCCAAGATAACGCGGGACCCTACGAGCAGTACTTC. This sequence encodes CASSQDNAGPYEQYF.

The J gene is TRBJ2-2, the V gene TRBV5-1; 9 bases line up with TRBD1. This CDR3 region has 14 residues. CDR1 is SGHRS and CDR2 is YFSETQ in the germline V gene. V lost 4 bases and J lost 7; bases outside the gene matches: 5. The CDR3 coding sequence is TGCGCCAGCAGCCTCGGACAGGGGTTCGGGGAGCTGTTTTTT. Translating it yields CASSLGQGFGELFF.

CDR3 in amino acids: CASGSPVAGELFF. CDR3 bases: TGTGCTAGTGGTTCCCCGGTGGCCGGGGAGCTGTTTTTT. V gene TRBV12-5 combines with J gene TRBJ2-2; D not certain. Trimming pared 4 bases from V and 6 bases from J, leaving 9 bases between. From germline, CDR1 is LGHNT and CDR2 FRNRAP. The CDR3 contains 13 residues.

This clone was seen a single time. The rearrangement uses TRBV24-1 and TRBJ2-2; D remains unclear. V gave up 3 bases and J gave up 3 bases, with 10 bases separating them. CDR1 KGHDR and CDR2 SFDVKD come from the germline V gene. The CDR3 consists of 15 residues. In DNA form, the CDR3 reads TGTGCCACCAGTGATCCGACACGAGACACCGGGGAGCTGTTTTTT. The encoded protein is CATSDPTRDTGELFF.

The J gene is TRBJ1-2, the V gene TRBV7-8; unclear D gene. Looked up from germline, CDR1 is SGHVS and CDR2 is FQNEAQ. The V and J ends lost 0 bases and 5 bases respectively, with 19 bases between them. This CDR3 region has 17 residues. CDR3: CASSLALFPAGGYGYTF. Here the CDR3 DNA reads TGTGCCAGCAGCTTAGCGCTATTCCCAGCCGGAGGGTATGGCTACACCTTC.

CDR3: CASSAVGEGKLFF. The CDR3 DNA reads as TGTGCCAGCAGTGCTGTCGGGGAGGGAAAACTGTTTTTT. V gene TRBV2 combines with J gene TRBJ1-4; no reliable D call. This CDR3 contains 13 residues. The germline CDR1 and CDR2 sequences are SNHLY and FYNNEI. Trimming stripped 4 bases from V and 10 bases from J, with 13 bases between. The whole variable domain, remainder taken from reference TRBV2 and TRBJ1-4, is EPEVTQTPSHQVTQMGQEVILRCVPISNHLYFYWYRQILGQKVEFLVSFYNNEISEKSEIFDDQFSVERPDGSNFTLKIRSTKLEDSAMYFCASSAVGEGKLFFGSGTQLSVL.

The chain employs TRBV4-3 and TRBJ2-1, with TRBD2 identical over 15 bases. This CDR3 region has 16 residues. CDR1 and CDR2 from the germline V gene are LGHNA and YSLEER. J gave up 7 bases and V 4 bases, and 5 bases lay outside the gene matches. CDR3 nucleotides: TGCGCCAGCAGCCCGGGACTAGCGGGGGGCAGGAATGAGCAGTTCTTC. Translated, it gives CASSPGLAGGRNEQFF.

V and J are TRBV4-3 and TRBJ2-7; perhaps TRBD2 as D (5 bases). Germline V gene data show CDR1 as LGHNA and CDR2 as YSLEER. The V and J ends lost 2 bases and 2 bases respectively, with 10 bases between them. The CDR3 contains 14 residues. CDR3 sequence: CASSQTHGTYEQYF. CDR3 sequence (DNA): TGCGCCAGCAGCCAAACCCACGGGACCTACGAGCAGTACTTC.

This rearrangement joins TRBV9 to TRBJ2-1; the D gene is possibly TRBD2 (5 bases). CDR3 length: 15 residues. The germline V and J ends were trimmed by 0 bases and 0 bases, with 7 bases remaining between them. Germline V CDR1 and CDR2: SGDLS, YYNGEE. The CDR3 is CASSVEAASYNEQFF. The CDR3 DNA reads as TGTGCCAGCAGCGTAGAAGCGGCCTCCTACAATGAGCAGTTCTTC.